This entry lists 24 T cell receptor beta chains sequenced from one sample in a study of cytomegalovirus exposure and HLA in healthy donors. PCR amplification relied on 60 Vbeta primers (plus 13 Jbeta primers). The table came from immunoSEQ multiplex PCR; TCRdb's copy has only in-frame clones and leaves some out. The sample holds a few hundred thousand clones; roughly 75% are singletons and the top ten take under 2%. Input material: PBMCs. The receptors here all came from a woman in her 30s in good health and CMV-seronegative.

This rearrangement joins TRBV6-5 to TRBJ1-1, with a weak D call TRBD1 (5 bases). The CDR3 spans 13 residues. Germline assignment: CDR1 MNHEY and CDR2 SVGAGI. The V gene lost 8 bases and the J gene lost 0 bases, with 10 bases spanning the gap. For the CDR3, the DNA is TGTGCCAGCGGGGCAGAGATGAACACTGAAGCTTTCTTT. This translates into CASGAEMNTEAFF.

The rearrangement links TRBV5-8 to TRBJ2-7; 8 nucleotides align to TRBD1. Germline V lookup: CDR1 SGHTS, CDR2 YDEGEE. The CDR3 sequence is 14 residues long. V gave up 5 bases and J gave up 3 bases; unmatched junction bases: 7. CDR3 sequence (DNA): TGTGCCAGCAGAGATGGACAGGGCAACTACGAGCAGTACTTC. Protein: CASRDGQGNYEQYF.

The chain links TRBV7-2 to TRBJ2-7; TRBD1 matches at 9 bases. Per germline, CDR1 SGHTA and CDR2 FQGNSA. The CDR3 spans 12 residues. The ends lost 4 bases at V and 6 bases at J; junction bases unmatched: 1. As DNA, the CDR3 is TGTGCCAGCAGCTCGACAGGGGGCGAGCAGTACTTC. This translates into CASSSTGGEQYF.

A note on this clone: The junction and the germline gene differ at one end; a read error may be behind it. The chain couples TRBV5-1 to TRBJ2-5, with 8 bases aligning to TRBD2. The CDR3 has 17 residues. Germline lookup yields CDR1 SGHRS and CDR2 YFSETQ. CDR3 loop: CVSSPRAGVSNRETQYF. The CDR3 DNA reads as TGCGTCAGCAGCCCCCGAGCGGGAGTTTCGAATCGGGAGACCCAGTACTTC.

The chain employs TRBV27 and TRBJ2-7; maybe TRBD1 (7 bases). V was cut by 2 bases and J by 0 bases, with 20 bases left in between. The CDR3 consists of 18 residues. The V gene's germline CDR1 is MNHEY and CDR2 SMNVEV (reference sequence). The chain's CDR3 is CASSLTPPRGASSYEQYF. CDR3 coding DNA: TGTGCCAGCAGTTTAACCCCCCCCAGGGGGGCAAGCTCCTACGAGCAGTACTTC.

V is TRBV7-3 and J is TRBJ2-2; the match to TRBD2 covers 11 bases. V trimming: 1 base; J trimming: 7 bases; junction bases outside the gene matches: 5. The CDR3 is 16 residues long. Germline loops: CDR1 SGHTA, CDR2 FQGTGA. DNA of the CDR3: TGTGCCAGCAGCTTAAATAGCGGGAGGGCCGGCGGGGAGCTGTTTTTT. It codes for CASSLNSGRAGGELFF.

This chain joins TRBV30 and TRBJ1-1; D not certain. This CDR3 has 14 amino acids. In germline, CDR1 is GTSNPN, CDR2 SVGIG (reference sequence). V lost 2 bases and J 6 bases, leaving 16 bases between the germline ends. The CDR3 reads CAWSSGVRSPEAFF. CDR3 DNA: TGTGCCTGGAGTTCGGGAGTTAGGAGTCCTGAAGCTTTCTTT.

The gene calls are TRBV11-3 and TRBJ1-1; D is ambiguous. Germline CDR1 and CDR2: SGHNT and YENEEA. Trimming stripped 7 bases from V and 8 bases from J, with 17 bases between. The CDR3 extends over 13 amino acids. The CDR3 protein is CASTKTEKLEAFF. The CDR3 nucleotides are TGTGCCAGCACCAAAACCGAAAAGCTCGAAGCTTTCTTT.

The chain links TRBV6-6 to TRBJ1-1; weak D call: TRBD1 (5 bases). The CDR3 length is 13 residues. The germline V gene encodes CDR1 MNHNY and CDR2 SVGAGI (reference sequence). V lost 5 bases to trimming and J lost 1 base, with 8 bases between them. The CDR3 reads CASSLQGNTEAFF. Written as DNA, the CDR3 is TGTGCCAGCAGTCTTCAGGGGAACACTGAAGCTTTCTTT.

The chain recombines TRBV29-1 with TRBJ2-5; D might be TRBD1 (6 bases). Between the trimmed V and J ends, which lost 6 bases and 0 bases, there was a span of 14 bases. CDR1 SQVTM and CDR2 ANQGSEA come from the germline V gene. This CDR3 has 14 amino acids. The chain's CDR3 is CSVDLTGYQETQYF. DNA of the CDR3: TGCAGCGTAGACCTGACAGGTTACCAAGAGACCCAGTACTTC.

Only a few counts were recorded for this clone. The chain recombines TRBV7-6 with TRBJ1-1; no clear D. Germline CDR1 SGHVS, CDR2 FNYEAQ. The germline V and J ends were trimmed by 5 bases and 5 bases, with 12 bases remaining between them. The CDR3 is made up of 13 amino acids. CDR3 amino acids: CASSTSVTTEAFF. CDR3 DNA: TGTGCCAGCAGCACCAGTGTAACAACTGAAGCTTTCTTT. Together with reference TRBV7-6 and TRBJ1-1, the CDR3 gives the full variable domain: GAGVSQSPRYKVTKRGQDVALRCDPISGHVSLYWYRQALGQGPEFLTYFNYEAQQDKSGLPNDRFSAERPEGSISTLTIQRTEQRDSAMYRCASSTSVTTEAFFGQGTRLTVV.

The chain links TRBV30 to TRBJ2-1, with D possibly being TRBD2 (5 bases). Per the germline V gene, CDR1 is GTSNPN and CDR2 is SVGIG (reference sequence). V was pared by 0 bases and J by 7 bases, with 16 bases between. CDR3 length: 15 amino acids. In nucleotides, the CDR3 is TGTGCCTGGAGTGTCGGGATTGGGTACCAAAATGAGCAGTTCTTC. Its protein is CAWSVGIGYQNEQFF. The variable domain in full, with the rest retrieved from reference TRBV30 and TRBJ2-1, is SQTIHQWPATLVQPVGSPLSLECTVEGTSNPNLYWYRQAAGRGLQLLFYSVGIGQISSEVPQNLSASRPQDRQFILSSKKLLLSDSGFYLCAWSVGIGYQNEQFFGPGTRLTVL.

V and J are TRBV6-1 and TRBJ1-2; 9 bases align to TRBD1. This CDR3 has 14 amino acids. Germline CDR1 is MNHNS and CDR2 is SASEGT. V shed 6 bases, J shed 4 bases, and the junction held 6 bases outside the gene matches. In DNA, the CDR3 is TGTGCCAGCAGGCAGGGACAGGGTCGCTATGGCTACACCTTC. Protein product: CASRQGQGRYGYTF.

This clone came up once. The rearrangement links TRBV9 to TRBJ2-1; tentatively, D is TRBD2 (5 bases). Germline V gives CDR1 SGDLS, CDR2 YYNGEE. The V and J ends lost 0 bases and 7 bases respectively, with 11 bases between them. There are 14 residues in the CDR3. As DNA, the CDR3 is TGTGCCAGCAGCGTAGGGCCGAGGGAAAATGAGCAGTTCTTC. Its protein product is CASSVGPRENEQFF.

With respect to this clone: At one end, the junction sequence differs from germline, possibly due to a read error. The V gene is TRBV11-2, the J gene TRBJ1-2, with D perhaps TRBD1 (6 bases). The CDR3 is 12 amino acids. CDR1 SGHAT and CDR2 FQNNGV come from the germline V gene. CDR3 amino acids: CASSLGGAWESF. The CDR3 DNA sequence: TGTGCCAGCAGCCTAGGGGGAGCGTGGGAGTCCTTC.

V gene TRBV7-3 combines with J gene TRBJ2-7; TRBD2 agrees at 8 bases. The CDR3 has 16 residues. Germline trimming cut 5 bases from V and 3 bases from J; bases unmatched to any gene: 12. Germline CDR1 reads SGHTA; CDR2 reads FQGTGA. The CDR3 loop is CASSLSSAGEGYEQYF. The CDR3 nucleotides are TGTGCCAGCAGCCTCTCATCAGCGGGGGAAGGCTACGAGCAGTACTTC.

The chain is built from TRBV2 and TRBJ2-7, with a tentative D call TRBD1 (7 bases). The germline V gene has CDR1 SNHLY and CDR2 FYNNEI. The CDR3 length is 12 residues. V lost 9 bases to trimming and J lost 7 bases, with 16 bases between them. This chain's CDR3 is CASTNRGGEQYF. Written as DNA, the CDR3 is TGTGCCAGTACAAACAGGGGAGGTGAGCAGTACTTC.

The chain couples TRBV5-1 to TRBJ2-1; 14 bases are shared with TRBD2. V lost 3 bases to trimming and J lost 12 bases; unmatched junction nucleotides: 5. CDR1 is SGHRS, CDR2 YFSETQ, per germline. This CDR3 region has 14 residues. The CDR3 nucleotides read TGCGCCAGCAGCTCGGGACTAGCGGGGGAGAGGCAGTTCTTC. Amino acids: CASSSGLAGERQFF.

The chain employs TRBV6-1 and TRBJ1-1; TRBD1 matches at 7 bases. The germline V gene encodes CDR1 MNHNS and CDR2 SASEGT. This CDR3 region has 19 residues. Trimming cost V 0 bases and J 1 base; bases outside gene matches: 14. The CDR3 region has the DNA TGTGCCAGCAGTGAAGCGGGGGGTGGGACAGCCCGGCCGAACACTGAAGCTTTCTTT. Translating it yields CASSEAGGGTARPNTEAFF.

V gene TRBV30 combines with J gene TRBJ2-7; 7 bases align to TRBD2. Looked up from germline, CDR1 is GTSNPN and CDR2 is SVGIG (reference sequence). The CDR3 runs 13 residues. Trimming at V came to 4 bases and at J to 2 bases, leaving 5 bases not matched to a gene. The CDR3: CAWTGGSTYEQYF. CDR3 sequence (DNA): TGTGCCTGGACGGGCGGGAGCACCTACGAGCAGTACTTC.

This clone was seen a single time. The DNA of the CDR3 is TGTGCCAGCACTCCCAGACAGATGAACACTGAAGCTTTCTTT. This sequence encodes CASTPRQMNTEAFF. This chain uses TRBV27 with TRBJ1-1; D possibly corresponds to TRBD1 (5 bases). CDR3 length: 14 residues. CDR1 is MNHEY and CDR2 is SMNVEV in the germline V gene (reference sequence). V lost 7 bases and J lost 0, with 12 bases in between.

The rearrangement joins TRBV9 to TRBJ1-2, with D tentatively TRBD1 (5 bases). Trimming took off 0 bases at V and 4 bases at J, with 10 bases between the two ends. This CDR3 comprises 14 residues. Germline CDR1 SGDLS, CDR2 YYNGEE. The DNA for the CDR3 is TGTGCCAGCAGCGTAGGAAGGGGCCCCTATGGCTACACCTTC. This translates into CASSVGRGPYGYTF. Variable domain in full (rest from reference TRBV9 and TRBJ1-2): DSGVTQTPKHLITATGQRVTLRCSPRSGDLSVYWYQQSLDQGLQFLIQYYNGEERAKGNILERFSAQQFPDLHSELNLSSLELGDSALYFCASSVGRGPYGYTFGSGTRLTVV.

The chain employs TRBV19 and TRBJ1-1; 7 bases are shared with TRBD1. Germline assignment: CDR1 LNHDA and CDR2 SQIVND (reference sequence). The length of the CDR3 is 15 residues. V dropped 7 bases and J dropped 2; count of bases not matched to a gene: 10. Written as DNA, the CDR3 is TGTGCCAGTATGGTCTCCGGGACAGTAAACACTGAAGCTTTCTTT. Translated: CASMVSGTVNTEAFF.

This rearrangement joins TRBV7-8 to TRBJ2-2, with 7 bases that match TRBD2. With 1 base clipped from V and 7 bases from J, the junction kept 9 bases outside the gene matches. Germline CDR1 is SGHVS and CDR2 is FQNEAQ. This CDR3 comprises 16 residues. The CDR3 loop is CASSLVVREVVGELFF. CDR3 nucleotide sequence: TGTGCCAGCAGCTTAGTCGTCCGGGAGGTCGTCGGGGAGCTGTTTTTT.